This T cell receptor beta chain stems from a study of blood T cells in healthy people across ages. With a J-beta primer mix and a sample-barcoded 5' primer, a second PCR ran roughly 6 to 12 cycles. TCRdb reanalysed the 5' RACE reads using MiXCR and keeps one entry per CDR3 protein. The sample has over a million distinct CDR3 sequences; 45% are singletons. The TCR originated in a woman aged 55-70 years in good health. The sequenced material came from blood.

CDR3 loop: CASSSTGMVGELFF. The CDR3 region has the DNA TGCGCCAGCAGCTCTACAGGGATGGTAGGGGAGCTGTTTTTT. The chain uses TRBV5-1 and TRBJ2-2; a weak D match, TRBD1 (6 bases). V was cut by 3 bases and J by 8 bases, with 14 bases left in between. Germline CDR1 and CDR2: SGHRS and YFSETQ. The CDR3 extends over 14 amino acids.